The TCR beta chain under discussion was sequenced for a study of CD8 T cells in Susac syndrome. Reverse transcription of roughly 0.5 to 1 ug RNA was carried out with random hexamers. A multiplex approach, immunoSEQ multiplex PCR, amplified TCR beta CDR3 across 54 Vbeta and 13 Jbeta. TCRdb redid the calling of the immunoSEQ multiplex PCR reads with MiXCR, one entry per CDR3 protein. The repertoire holds 300,000 or so distinct CDR3 sequences, with roughly nine tenths as singletons. The authors sequenced TCR beta from blood CD8+ and CD4+ T cells. This CDR3 contains 16 residues. The germline V gene has CDR1 SGHRS and CDR2 YFSETQ. V dropped 6 bases and J dropped 3 bases, with 19 bases sitting between them.

The source material was CD4+ T cells from PBMCs. The J gene is TRBJ2-4, the V gene TRBV5-1; possibly TRBD1 for D (6 bases). The sequence was obtained from a human donor with multiple sclerosis. CDR3 residues: CASISTGKVGKNIQYF. CDR3 nucleotides: TGCGCCAGCATCTCAACAGGGAAGGTTGGCAAAAACATTCAGTACTTC.